This T cell receptor (beta chain) was captured by sequencing in a study of blood T cell repertoires in COVID-19. Study-level background: Samples representing acute and convalescent COVID-19 were sourced from the United States, Italy and Spain.

In the authors' methods: Using reference gene primer amplification, nucleated cell counts were estimated. TCRdb keeps only in-frame clones here, not all; method: immunoSEQ multiplex PCR. D and trimming come from the DNA, and the V and J calls and clone size come from that table. The table has roughly 150,000 clones, approximately 83% seen once. The sample taken for sequencing was peripheral blood. This TCR came from a man aged 70 or older with active or convalescent COVID-19.

Written as DNA, the CDR3 is TGTGCCAGCTCAAAAAAAGGACAGGGAAATGGCTACACCTTC. It encodes CASSKKGQGNGYTF. The J gene is TRBJ1-2, the V gene TRBV18; TRBD1 matches 8 bases. The J segment lost 6 bases and the V segment lost 5 bases, leaving 8 bases of the junction unmatched. This CDR3 has 14 residues. CDR1 KGHSH and CDR2 LQKENI come from the germline V gene.